This TCR beta chain is drawn from a study of T cell responses to AZD1222 COVID-19 vaccine. General observations from the study: Donors were mostly white British, more females; clonal diversity possibly underestimated.

Comment on this clone: Its antigen is unidentified.

Germline V gene sequence: CDR1 KGHDR, CDR2 SFDVKD. The J segment lost 5 bases and the V segment lost 4 bases, leaving 8 bases of the junction unmatched. This CDR3 has 15 amino acids. The assay was immunoSEQ multiplex PCR, and TCRdb's table has in-frame clones only and misses some. The table shows 90,000 to 140,000 clones, with 85% to 90% occurring only once. This receptor was identified in an adult in good health. The source was peripheral blood, collected on day 0 of AZD1222 vaccination. The gene calls are TRBV24-1 and TRBJ2-7; 9 bases are a match to TRBD1. The CDR3 coding sequence is TGTGCCACCAGTGAAGGGACAGGGTTGGGAAACGAGCAGTACTTC. As protein: CATSEGTGLGNEQYF.